This entry is about one T cell receptor (beta chain). It has no known antigen specificity. Base qualities are not at hand, and no much larger clone is one base apart. The library came from the immunoSEQ multiplex PCR assay. For the multiplex PCR, a mixture combining 60 forward primers for TCR Vbeta segments and 13 reverse primers for TCR Jbeta segments was used. The CDR3 region of rearranged TCR beta genes was amplified from genomic DNA with a multiplex PCR assay. The Illumina HiSeq System was used to sequence the amplified TCR beta libraries as 87-base-pair reads. For the original study's pipeline: A later analysis counted some 80 million unique TCR beta chains across the 550 to 800 repertoires, and some 12 million of these chains were shared by at least two donors. Raw reads were error-corrected and collapsed into unique sequences by a nearest-neighbor algorithm in which closely related sequences were merged to remove PCR and sequencing errors. V, D and J gene segments were assigned by aligning CDR3 sequences to IMGT reference sequences. For a sequence to be retained, a match of at least six nucleotides to both a V gene segment and a J gene segment was required. A rearrangement was called productive if the CDR3 had no stop codons and remained in frame with V and J, and every other rearrangement was called non-productive. Following IMGT convention, CDR3 was defined as the stretch from the second conserved V-encoded cysteine to the conserved J-encoded phenylalanine. Sequences without an unambiguous match to a single V gene segment were excluded from the earlier analysis of approximately 560 of the donors. An earlier analysis of 587 of the donors called V segments functional above 56.7% productive rearrangements and segregating when the between-donor standard deviation exceeded 5%. A statistical classification framework was built for diagnosing cytomegalovirus status from the catalog of TCR beta chain sequences. In a later analysis, TCR nucleotide sequences were compared against IMGT/GENE-DB human TR gene sequences so that V and J genes could be assigned. In a later analysis, CDR3 sequences and most-parsimonious VDJ recombination scenarios were assigned using the TCRdist pipeline. In a later analysis, each TCR beta chain was defined by its CDR3 amino acid sequence together with its V-gene family, and reads without a unique V-gene family were excluded. In a later analysis, 450 to 600 highly shared, low-generation-probability nucleotide sequences were removed to address suspected cross-contamination and a sequencing artifact. For each public chain, a later analysis derived a clonal expansion index from normalized ranks of inferred template counts within each repertoire. Generation probabilities in a later analysis came from a VDJ recombination model fitted to out-of-frame rearrangements, and those results were checked against IGoR. In a later analysis, hypergeometric tests were used to score TCR-TCR, TCR-HLA and TCR-CMV co-occurrence, with a repertoire-size bias correction applied to TCR pairs. False discovery rates were estimated in a later analysis by permuting HLA or CMV assignments 20 times. In a later analysis, co-occurring TCRs were grouped using DBSCAN, with TCRdist sequence similarity added in when clustering inside HLA-allele-positive subsets. For co-occurrence clustering, repertoires with fewer than 30,000 or more than 120,000 public chains were excluded, along with five or six repertoires with anomalous nucleotide sharing. TCRdb took over this immuneACCESS table, retaining in-frame rearrangements with V and J assigned. Such tables are incomplete; in checked studies, under half of the missing clones stem from an unresolved V gene, and the remainder is unexplained. That table is the source of V, J and clone size, and D and trimming were worked out from the DNA. The sample table records 87,000 or so clones; over 70% of these occur just once. Approximately 4.4% of the sample belongs to the ten largest clones.

This entry belongs to a study of cytomegalovirus exposure and HLA in healthy donors (TCRdb year 2017). About the study as a whole: In an earlier analysis of around 540 of the donors, 276 Gb of sequence data and 95 million to 130 million unique TCR beta sequences from approximately 180 million T cells were reported. Approximately 300 gigabases of sequencing data and 70 million to 100 million unique TCR sequences made up an early release that covered around 640 HLA-typed donors. The genetic ancestry cluster associated with self-reported Caucasian donors included 80% to 90% of the roughly 380 genotyped donors. The aim of the study was to test whether cataloging public T cell receptors could identify signatures of past pathogen exposure. The study used immunosequencing to profile the T cell repertoires of 670 or so subjects and linked those repertoires to cytomegalovirus serostatus. A separate validation cohort of approximately 120 different subjects was used in addition to the roughly 640-subject first cohort. To predict cytomegalovirus infection status, the study combined high-throughput TCR immunosequencing, statistical association of individual TCRs with disease status, and machine learning. In a later analysis, previously published TCR beta repertoires from 550 to 700 donors were re-analyzed and high-resolution HLA genotyping was added so that TCR occurrence patterns could be studied. The later analysis used no new phenotypic data to find candidate immune exposures, relying instead on TCR beta sequences and their occurrence across donors. To decide whether each TCR beta V gene segment behaved as functional or pseudogenic, an earlier analysis of 587 of the donors relied on high-throughput TCR beta sequencing. Donor age, sex, ethnicity and CMV serostatus were compiled alongside the repertoire data. A later genetic analysis used genome-wide SNP genotypes for about 65% of the 666 donors, treating that subset as a discovery cohort. Every repertoire in the discovery cohort had been generated on one and the same sequencing platform. HLA typing covered class I and class II loci at four-digit resolution. Typing coverage differed by locus: A, B, C, DRB1 and DQB1 were typed in roughly 620-630 donors, DQA1 in 500 to 550, DPA1 in around 610, and DPB1 in approximately 450. A handful of DR-DQ haplotypes were handled as single units for association and clustering because linkage in the cohort was strong. Across some 400 genotyped donors of the cohort, an average of approximately 220,000 unique TCR beta nucleotide sequences per donor were sequenced, and roughly 20% of those sequences were non-productive. Overall results and qualifications from the work: The only immune exposure information available for the cohort was CMV serostatus. In a later genetic analysis, fewer N-insertions in productive TCRs were reported among donors in an Asian-associated ancestry cluster than the 666-donor mean. An association between a missense DCLRE1C variant and V-gene and J-gene trimming of TCR beta chains was found in a later genetic analysis and replicated in an independent cohort. According to the authors, the approach could potentially be generalized to other disease states and immunological phenotypes. Roughly uniform sequencing depth across donors was assumed in presence/absence analyses, although this assumption may not hold. Across donors, most TCR sequences were observed very rarely, whereas some public TCRs were present in many individuals. A further reported finding was that TCR beta sequences accurately predicted the HLA-A and HLA-B alleles for most subjects in the first cohort. Compared with equally common non-associated chains, HLA-associated TCR beta chains in a later analysis were more clonally expanded and had lower generation probabilities. Most CMV-associated TCR beta chains appeared to be HLA-restricted in a later analysis, and the HLA associations seemed to be driven largely by CMV exposure. Assigning TCR associations to individual alleles was difficult when HLA alleles, especially DR and DQ, strongly co-occurred. In the study, around 150 TCR beta chains were listed as associated with cytomegalovirus. This cohort had only TCR beta chains sequenced, and the lack of alpha or paired-chain data limited which features could be detected. Because some donors lacked HLA typing at each locus, the association tests relied only on the typed subset. Three of the identified cytomegalovirus-associated TCR beta chains were confirmed in vitro to be specific for cytomegalovirus antigens. Specific HLA alleles were associated with more than 15,000 TCR beta sequences at a false discovery rate of 0.05 in a later analysis. Because counts were too low, roughly 17 rarely observed V segments, including chromosome 9 orphons, were left out of the earlier analysis of some 600 of the donors. A cluster of highly shared sequence variants was judged likely to be a technical artifact of the sequencing pipeline. A later analysis found that TCR association rates varied across HLA loci, with DRB1 alleles showing the most associated TCRs and HLA-C alleles the fewest. The classifier was reported to diagnose cytomegalovirus status with high specificity and sensitivity in both the original and validation cohorts. A later analysis reported that several top co-occurrence clusters appeared linked to parvovirus B19, influenza, CMV and Epstein-Barr virus. Correlated functional status among segregating V segments might reflect linkage disequilibrium, but an unknown experimental factor could not be ruled out. In an earlier analysis of 500 to 650 of the donors, most TCR beta V segments appeared in productive rearrangements about 90% or about 30% of the time, broadly matching IMGT annotations.

The cohort comprised approximately 700 healthy bone marrow donors. All cohort members were sampled while nominally healthy, although unrecorded immune exposures were likely present. The donor was CMV seronegative and belonged to the group of over 300 seronegative cohort members. A peripheral blood sample was collected from each donor, and TCR beta sequencing was performed on peripheral blood mononuclear cells. The Qiagen DNeasy Blood Extraction Kit was used to extract genomic DNA from the blood cell samples. The source material was PBMCs. The TCR sequence derives from a woman aged 40 to 49 in good health and CMV-seronegative.

The DNA reads as follows: TGTGCCAGCAGCTTAGAAGGGGGCGCAGGGGGGTTCACAGATACGCAGTATTTT. Translated, it reads CASSLEGGAGGFTDTQYF. In this chain, TRBV7-9 is recombined with TRBJ2-3; matching of 7 bases hints at TRBD1 as the D gene. A distance of 19 bases separates the germline ends of V and J, which lose 1 base and 2 bases respectively. The CDR3 numbers 18 residues from cysteine through phenylalanine. The retained sequence is limited to the CDR3, 54 bases, with the frame set at the first base. Per the germline V gene (reference sequence), SEHNR is the CDR1 and FQNEAQ is the CDR2.